The 14 T cell receptor beta chains in this list originate from one sample, sequenced in a study of OX40 agonist ivuxolimab in advanced cancers. The assay was immunoSEQ multiplex PCR, and TCRdb's table has in-frame clones only and misses some. Of around 41,000 clones detected, 70% to 90% appear once; the ten largest clones hold around 6%. The sample consisted of CD4+ or CD8+ T cells sorted from blood, taken in a trial of the OX40 agonist ivuxolimab. The receptor source for this set is an adult with an advanced solid tumor such as melanoma, head and neck, liver or kidney cancer.

This chain joins TRBV28 and TRBJ2-1; 9 bases map to TRBD1. The germline CDR1 and CDR2 sequences are MDHEN and SYDVKM. J lost 3 bases, V lost 7 bases, and 7 bases had no gene match. CDR3 size: 15 residues. In DNA, the CDR3 is TGTGCCAGCACCGCGACAGGGGGGAACTACAATGAGCAGTTCTTC. Its translation is CASTATGGNYNEQFF.

The rearrangement links TRBV5-4 to TRBJ2-7; the D call may be TRBD1 or TRBD2 (5 bases each). The CDR3 runs 12 residues. Germline V gene lookup returns CDR1 SGHNT and CDR2 YYREEE (reference sequence). Deletions cut 4 bases from V and 3 bases from J, with 8 bases between. This CDR3 reads CASSRDGYEQYF. Here the CDR3 DNA reads TGTGCCAGCAGCCGGGACGGCTACGAGCAGTACTTC.

This chain uses TRBV30 with TRBJ2-7; 7 bases line up with TRBD1. This CDR3 region has 12 residues. In germline, CDR1 is GTSNPN, CDR2 SVGIG (reference sequence). J lost 2 bases, V lost 4 bases, and 2 bases had no gene match. The CDR3 reads CAWKQGTYEQYF. Written as DNA, the CDR3 is TGTGCCTGGAAACAGGGGACCTACGAGCAGTACTTC.

The rearrangement links TRBV30 to TRBJ2-2; tentatively, D is TRBD2 (6 bases). The germline V gene encodes CDR1 GTSNPN and CDR2 SVGIG (reference sequence). The V gene lost 2 bases and the J gene lost 7 bases, with 20 bases spanning the gap. The CDR3 is 16 residues long. The CDR3 is CAWSSQGVAVRGELFF. The CDR3 nucleotides are TGTGCCTGGAGTTCCCAGGGTGTAGCGGTCCGCGGGGAGCTGTTTTTT.

The chain couples TRBV7-3 to TRBJ2-5, with 9 bases matching TRBD2. The CDR3 loop spans 15 amino acids. With V trimmed by 2 bases and J by 1 base, 2 bases remained unmatched. Germline V lookup: CDR1 SGHTA, CDR2 FQGTGA. This chain's CDR3 is CASSLLAGSQETQYF. The CDR3 nucleotides read TGTGCCAGCAGCTTACTAGCGGGGTCCCAAGAGACCCAGTACTTC.

The chain combines TRBV4-2 with TRBJ1-2; D may be TRBD1 (6 bases). Germline V gene sequence: CDR1 LGHNA, CDR2 YNFKEQ. The CDR3 length is 14 residues. V dropped 1 base and J dropped 3 bases, with 9 bases sitting between them. The CDR3 reads CASSQGEGDYGYTF. Written as DNA, the CDR3 is TGTGCCAGCAGCCAAGGGGAGGGGGACTATGGCTACACCTTC.

In this sample, this clone turned up a few times. The chain employs TRBV9 and TRBJ1-3; 7 nucleotides align to TRBD1. V lost 4 bases to trimming and J lost 2 bases; unmatched junction nucleotides: 12. The germline CDR1 and CDR2 sequences are SGDLS and YYNGEE. The CDR3 length is 17 residues. As DNA, the CDR3 is TGTGCCAGCAGCTCACACCTCGACAGGGCCCCTGGAAACACCATATATTTT. Amino acid sequence: CASSSHLDRAPGNTIYF. Combining the CDR3 with reference TRBV9 and TRBJ1-3 gives the whole variable domain DSGVTQTPKHLITATGQRVTLRCSPRSGDLSVYWYQQSLDQGLQFLIQYYNGEERAKGNILERFSAQQFPDLHSELNLSSLELGDSALYFCASSSHLDRAPGNTIYFGEGSWLTVV.

The genes are TRBV2 and TRBJ2-3; TRBD2 matches at 7 bases. The junction had 10 bases not matched to a gene; V was cut back by 11 bases and J by 5 bases. This CDR3 is 13 amino acids long. The germline V gene encodes CDR1 SNHLY and CDR2 FYNNEI. CDR3 DNA: TGTGCCGGAAGACTAGCTGATATAGATACGCAGTATTTT. Translated: CAGRLADIDTQYF. Complete variable domain (other parts from reference TRBV2 and TRBJ2-3): EPEVTQTPSHQVTQMGQEVILRCVPISNHLYFYWYRQILGQKVEFLVSFYNNEISEKSEIFDDQFSVERPDGSNFTLKIRSTKLEDSAMYFCAGRLADIDTQYFGPGTRLTVL.

This clone was observed a few times. The chain has TRBV29-1 and TRBJ1-5; possibly TRBD1 for D (5 bases). Germline V gene sequence: CDR1 SQVTM, CDR2 ANQGSEA. The V end was cut by 4 bases, the J end by 4 bases, with 11 bases between. The CDR3 totals 13 residues. The CDR3 spells CSVGDRLNQPQHF. CDR3 coding DNA: TGCAGCGTTGGTGACAGACTGAATCAGCCCCAGCATTTT. The variable domain in full, completed from reference TRBV29-1 and TRBJ1-5, reads SAVISQKPSRDICQRGTSLTIQCQVDSQVTMMFWYRQQPGQSLTLIATANQGSEATYESGFVIDKFPISRPNLTFSTLTVSNMSPEDSSIYLCSVGDRLNQPQHFGDGTRLSIL.

V usage is TRBV7-9 and J usage is TRBJ2-2; D may be TRBD1 (5 bases). Germline V gene sequence: CDR1 SEHNR, CDR2 FQNEAQ (reference sequence). V was pared by 1 base and J by 6 bases, with 6 bases between. The CDR3 runs to 13 residues. CDR3 nucleotide sequence: TGTGCCAGCAGCTTAGGGGGCGCCGGGGAGCTGTTTTTT. It is translated as CASSLGGAGELFF. Full variable domain (rest looked up from reference TRBV7-9 and TRBJ2-2): DTGVSQNPRHKITKRGQNVTFRCDPISEHNRLYWYRQTLGQGPEFLTYFQNEAQLEKSRLLSDRFSAERPKGSFSTLEIQRTEQGDSAMYLCASSLGGAGELFFGEGSRLTVL.

This clone was recorded only once. V is TRBV10-3 and J is TRBJ2-1; D might be TRBD2 (6 bases). The germline CDR1 and CDR2 sequences are ENHRY and SYGVKD. The CDR3 runs to 13 residues. The V and J ends lost 2 bases and 12 bases respectively, with 14 bases between them. CDR3 protein: CAISELREDRQFF. CDR3 nucleotide sequence: TGTGCCATCAGTGAGCTGCGGGAAGACAGGCAGTTCTTC.

The DNA of the CDR3 is TGTGCCAGCAGCCTTACTAGCGGGAAGAAATACGAGCAGTACTTC. Residues: CASSLTSGKKYEQYF. V usage is TRBV5-6 and J usage is TRBJ2-7, with TRBD2 identical over 10 bases. The CDR3 runs 15 residues. The germline CDR1 and CDR2 sequences are SGHDT and YYEEEE. V shed 4 bases and J 4 bases; nucleotides not matched to a gene: 8.

The chain carries TRBV7-2 and TRBJ1-1; D is undetermined. There are 14 residues in the CDR3. Trimming took 6 bases from V and 5 from J, leaving 16 bases between them. Germline V gives CDR1 SGHTA, CDR2 FQGNSA. The CDR3 loop is CASRLWTSGTEAFF. CDR3 nucleotides: TGTGCCAGCAGATTGTGGACTTCGGGGACTGAAGCTTTCTTT.

The chain couples TRBV7-9 to TRBJ1-1; D not certain. From germline, CDR1 is SEHNR and CDR2 FQNEAQ (reference sequence). The CDR3 is 14 amino acids. V was cut by 1 base and J by 1 base, with 7 bases left in between. CDR3 in DNA: TGTGCCAGCAGCTTAGGACCACCGAACACTGAAGCTTTCTTT. Its translation is CASSLGPPNTEAFF.